This T cell receptor (beta chain) emerged from a study of cytomegalovirus exposure and HLA in healthy donors. As for the study in general: The Caucasian-associated ancestry cluster held 65% to 90% of 350 to 450 genotyped donors. The study's findings and limits: Among TCR beta chains, those listed as cytomegalovirus-associated numbered 164. Sequencing depth roughly uniform across donors was assumed in presence/absence analyses. Several of the most significant clusters appeared linked to common viral pathogens, based on a later analysis.

Concerning this clone itself: What it binds is unknown. A junction end diverges from the germline sequence, so it may reflect a read error.

Amplification used 60 Vbeta primers and 13 Jbeta primers. Profiled with immunoSEQ multiplex PCR; TCRdb holds only in-frame clones, not every one. The sample contains 90,000 to 110,000 clones, over 60% of which appear only once. The CDR3 loop spans 17 amino acids. The V gene's germline CDR1 is SSHAT and CDR2 FNYEAQ (reference sequence). The rearrangement links TRBV7-7 to TRBJ2-2; 8 bases are shared with TRBD2. This TCR was sampled from a man aged 35 to 55 in good health and CMV-seropositive. Source material: PBMCs. The CDR3 nucleotides read TGTGCTAGCAGCCCAGGACTAGCTGGGCGAGGCACCGGGGAGCTGTTTTTT. Protein: CASSPGLAGRGTGELFF.